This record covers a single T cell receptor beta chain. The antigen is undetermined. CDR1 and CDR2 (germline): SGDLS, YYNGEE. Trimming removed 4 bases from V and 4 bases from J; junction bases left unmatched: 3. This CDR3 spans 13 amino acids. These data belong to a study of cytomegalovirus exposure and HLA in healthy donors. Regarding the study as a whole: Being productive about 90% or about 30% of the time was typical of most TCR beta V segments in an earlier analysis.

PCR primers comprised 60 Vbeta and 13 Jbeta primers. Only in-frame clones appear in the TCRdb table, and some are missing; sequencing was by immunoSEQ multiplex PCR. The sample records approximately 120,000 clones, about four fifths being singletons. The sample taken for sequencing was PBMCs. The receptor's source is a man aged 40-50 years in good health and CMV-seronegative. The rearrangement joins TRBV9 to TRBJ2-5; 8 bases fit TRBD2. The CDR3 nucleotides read TGTGCCAGCAGCCAGGGACTAGGAGAGACCCAGTACTTC. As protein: CASSQGLGETQYF.